The 32 T cell receptor beta chains given below trace back to one sample, sequenced in a study of T cells after somatic rescue of genetic block. Generated by immunoSEQ multiplex PCR, the TCRdb table keeps only in-frame clones and is missing some. Of tens of thousands of clones in the sample, approximately 91% are singletons; the top ten hold roughly 2.8%. Sequenced material: peripheral blood mononuclear cells (PBMCs). The source of these receptors is a man aged 30-40 years.

The J gene is TRBJ2-1, the V gene TRBV4-1; weak D call: TRBD2 (5 bases). With 4 bases removed from V and 4 bases from J, the gap between germline ends came to 11 bases. Germline CDR1 is MGHRA and CDR2 is YSYEKL. The CDR3 is 14 residues long. This chain's CDR3 is CASSPADAYNEQFF. CDR3 DNA sequence: TGCGCCAGCAGCCCAGCGGACGCGTACAATGAGCAGTTCTTC.

This chain links TRBV18 with TRBJ1-2, with D perhaps TRBD1 (6 bases). The CDR3 totals 15 residues. Trimming pared 3 bases from V and 4 bases from J, leaving 15 bases between. Germline V gives CDR1 KGHSH, CDR2 LQKENI. The chain's CDR3 is CASSPGGTGSYGYTF. CDR3 nucleotides: TGTGCCAGCTCACCGGGGGGAACAGGGAGCTATGGCTACACCTTC. The full variable domain, completed using reference TRBV18 and TRBJ1-2, is NAGVMQNPRHLVRRRGQEARLRCSPMKGHSHVYWYRQLPEEGLKFMVYLQKENIIDESGMPKERFSAEFPKEGPSILRIQQVVRGDSAAYFCASSPGGTGSYGYTFGSGTRLTVV.

This chain joins TRBV4-3 and TRBJ2-3; 8 nucleotides align to TRBD2. Germline V gene sequence: CDR1 LGHNA, CDR2 YSLEER. Unmatched junction bases numbered 4, after V lost 2 bases and J lost 3 bases. The CDR3 contains 15 residues. The CDR3 nucleotides read TGCGCCAGCAGCCAATCCTCTAGCGGGACAGATACGCAGTATTTT. This sequence encodes CASSQSSSGTDTQYF.

The rearrangement joins TRBV4-2 to TRBJ1-4; no reliable D call. Germline V gene lookup returns CDR1 LGHNA and CDR2 YNFKEQ. There are 15 residues in the CDR3. Trimming removed 4 bases from V and 7 bases from J, with 16 bases in between. The CDR3 loop is CASSPGWGSGEKLFF. The DNA of the CDR3 is TGTGCCAGCAGCCCCGGGTGGGGTTCGGGTGAAAAACTGTTTTTT.

This clone appeared a few times. This chain joins TRBV10-2 and TRBJ1-1, with no clear D. The CDR3 is 13 amino acids. Looked up from germline, CDR1 is WSHSY and CDR2 is SAAADI. Trimming stripped 0 bases from V and 4 bases from J, with 6 bases between. CDR3 sequence (DNA): TGCGCCAGCAGTGAGTCGCGGGGCACTGAAGCTTTCTTT. It yields the protein CASSESRGTEAFF.

The rearrangement uses TRBV6-5 and TRBJ1-2; D ambiguous. Germline V gene data show CDR1 as MNHEY and CDR2 as SVGAGI. The CDR3 is 14 amino acids. V lost 5 bases, J lost 4 bases, and 14 bases lay in between. The CDR3 loop is CASSVTRWSYGYTF. The CDR3 DNA is TGTGCCAGCAGTGTGACACGTTGGTCCTATGGCTACACCTTC.

The rearrangement uses TRBV4-1 and TRBJ2-3, with a weak D call TRBD2 (7 bases). The germline V gene encodes CDR1 MGHRA and CDR2 YSYEKL. Between the trimmed V and J ends, which lost 1 base and 4 bases, there was a span of 21 bases. This CDR3 has 18 residues. CDR3 sequence reads: CASSQAYNRGGPSDTQYF. For the CDR3, the DNA is TGCGCCAGCAGCCAAGCCTATAATAGGGGGGGGCCGTCAGATACGCAGTATTTT.

This chain links TRBV11-2 with TRBJ2-7; D is perhaps TRBD2 (5 bases). The CDR3 consists of 16 residues. V gave up 0 bases and J gave up 6 bases, with 18 bases separating them. Germline CDR1 reads SGHAT; CDR2 reads FQNNGV. CDR3 sequence: CASSLDPGPASREQYF. The CDR3 nucleotides are TGTGCCAGCAGCTTAGATCCTGGACCAGCTAGCCGCGAGCAGTACTTC.

This clone has just one count. The chain has TRBV28 and TRBJ2-3; D perhaps matches TRBD1 (6 bases). Trimming left V 4 bases short and J 0 bases short, with 14 bases between. The CDR3 runs 16 residues. Germline V gene sequence: CDR1 MDHEN, CDR2 SYDVKM. CDR3 protein: CASSSSGTPSTDTQYF. Here the CDR3 DNA reads TGTGCCAGCAGTTCTTCCGGGACACCTAGCACAGATACGCAGTATTTT.

The chain joins TRBV4-1 to TRBJ2-3, with 11 bases aligning to TRBD1. V lost 8 bases to trimming and J lost 4 bases; unmatched junction nucleotides: 8. This CDR3 has 15 amino acids. Looked up from germline, CDR1 is MGHRA and CDR2 is YSYEKL. CDR3 DNA: TGCGCCAGCCGACACCCGGGACAGGGGGCAGATACGCAGTATTTT. This codes for CASRHPGQGADTQYF.

The V call is TRBV12-5, the J call TRBJ2-5; D is undetermined. V was shortened by 0 bases and J by 4 bases, with 15 bases between the two germline ends. The germline gives CDR1 LGHNT, CDR2 FRNRAP. The CDR3 spans 16 residues. CDR3 protein: CASGLVPGLLGETQYF. DNA of the CDR3: TGTGCTAGTGGTTTGGTTCCCGGGCTTCTGGGAGAGACCCAGTACTTC.

V and J are TRBV27 and TRBJ1-1; D uncertain. CDR1 and CDR2 from the germline V gene are MNHEY and SMNVEV (reference sequence). The V end lost 5 bases, the J end lost 1 base, and 11 bases lay between the germline ends. The CDR3 extends over 14 amino acids. CDR3 region: CASSLGSWNTEAFF. The CDR3 coding sequence is TGTGCCAGCAGTCTGGGTTCATGGAACACTGAAGCTTTCTTT.

This rearrangement joins TRBV2 to TRBJ1-5; D might be TRBD1 (6 bases). The V gene lost 2 bases and the J gene lost 4 bases, with 9 bases spanning the gap. There are 14 residues in the CDR3. Germline CDR1 and CDR2: SNHLY and FYNNEI. The CDR3 DNA sequence: TGTGCCAGCAGTGAAAGGACAGTTAATCAGCCCCAGCATTTT. Translated: CASSERTVNQPQHF. Variable domain in full (rest from reference TRBV2 and TRBJ1-5): EPEVTQTPSHQVTQMGQEVILRCVPISNHLYFYWYRQILGQKVEFLVSFYNNEISEKSEIFDDQFSVERPDGSNFTLKIRSTKLEDSAMYFCASSERTVNQPQHFGDGTRLSIL.

The chain couples TRBV4-1 to TRBJ1-1; no clear D gene. The CDR3 is 13 residues long. Trimming took off 1 base at V and 4 bases at J, with 7 bases between the two ends. The germline gives CDR1 MGHRA, CDR2 YSYEKL. The CDR3 nucleotides are TGCGCCAGCAGCCAAGGCTGGGGCACTGAAGCTTTCTTT. This encodes CASSQGWGTEAFF.

The rearrangement links TRBV27 to TRBJ2-7, with 12 bases aligning to TRBD1. The germline gives CDR1 MNHEY, CDR2 SMNVEV (reference sequence). This CDR3 comprises 16 residues. V lost 2 bases and J lost 9; bases outside the gene matches: 11. DNA for the CDR3: TGTGCCAGCAGTTTACTCCGGGACAGGGGGCGCCAGGGGCAGTACTTC. It codes for CASSLLRDRGRQGQYF.

The chain recombines TRBV27 with TRBJ1-4; a possible D gene is TRBD1 (6 bases). CDR3 length equals 16 residues. From germline, CDR1 is MNHEY and CDR2 SMNVEV (reference sequence). Deletions cut 0 bases from V and 7 bases from J, with 15 bases between. CDR3 in DNA: TGTGCCAGCAGTTTATCGATTAGCAGGGGTTTTGAAAAACTGTTTTTT. Translation: CASSLSISRGFEKLFF. Together with reference TRBV27 and TRBJ1-4, the CDR3 gives the full variable domain: EAQVTQNPRYLITVTGKKLTVTCSQNMNHEYMSWYRQDPGLGLRQIYYSMNVEVTDKGDVPEGYKVSRKEKRNFPLILESPSPNQTSLYFCASSLSISRGFEKLFFGSGTQLSVL.

V gene TRBV4-1 combines with J gene TRBJ2-1; D unclear. CDR1 is MGHRA and CDR2 is YSYEKL in the germline V gene. This CDR3 comprises 15 residues. V shed 0 bases and J shed 7 bases, with 13 bases lying between them. Here the CDR3 reads CASSQDSGARNEQFF. In DNA form, the CDR3 reads TGCGCCAGCAGCCAAGATTCCGGAGCGCGGAATGAGCAGTTCTTC.

The chain carries TRBV10-1 and TRBJ2-7; TRBD2 agrees at 11 bases. V shed 2 bases, J shed 3 bases, and the junction held 9 bases outside the gene matches. CDR3 length equals 17 residues. The germline CDR1 and CDR2 sequences are WNHNN and SYGVQD (reference sequence). The CDR3 DNA reads TGCGCCAGCAGTGAGGTAGCGGGAGGGCCGGGGCGCTACGAGCAGTACTTC. Residues: CASSEVAGGPGRYEQYF.

V and J are TRBV19 and TRBJ1-2; D might be TRBD1 (5 bases). CDR1 is LNHDA, CDR2 SQIVND, per germline (reference sequence). V was cut by 7 bases and J by 3 bases, with 12 bases left in between. This CDR3 has 13 amino acids. CDR3 nucleotides: TGTGCCAGTACCCCCCCGGGGCACTATGGCTACACCTTC. It translates to CASTPPGHYGYTF.

The gene calls are TRBV27 and TRBJ2-6, with 9 bases that match TRBD2. The CDR3 totals 17 residues. Per germline, CDR1 MNHEY and CDR2 SMNVEV (reference sequence). V trimming: 10 bases; J trimming: 0 bases; junction bases outside the gene matches: 10. The CDR3 sequence: CAKSIAGARSGANVLTF. CDR3 bases: TGTGCCAAATCCATAGCGGGAGCCCGCTCTGGGGCCAACGTCCTGACTTTC.

The rearrangement joins TRBV28 to TRBJ1-1; 7 bases are a match to TRBD1. The junction had 11 bases not matched to a gene; V was cut back by 5 bases and J by 5 bases. The CDR3 sequence is 15 residues long. Germline lookup yields CDR1 MDHEN and CDR2 SYDVKM. CDR3 sequence: CASSPRYRGSTEAFF. In DNA, the CDR3 is TGTGCCAGCAGTCCAAGGTACAGGGGATCGACTGAAGCTTTCTTT. Based on the CDR3 plus reference TRBV28 and TRBJ1-1, the full variable domain is DVKVTQSSRYLVKRTGEKVFLECVQDMDHENMFWYRQDPGLGLRLIYFSYDVKMKEKGDIPEGYSVSREKKERFSLILESASTNQTSMYLCASSPRYRGSTEAFFGQGTRLTVV.

The chain links TRBV6-1 to TRBJ2-5, with TRBD2 matching 8 bases. With V trimmed by 6 bases and J by 4 bases, 7 bases remained unmatched. Germline V gene sequence: CDR1 MNHNS, CDR2 SASEGT. The CDR3 is made up of 14 amino acids. In nucleotides, the CDR3 is TGTGCCAGCAGGGGCGGGGGGCCGAGAGAGACCCAGTACTTC. Translated: CASRGGGPRETQYF.

V and J are TRBV28 and TRBJ2-5; 8 bases line up with TRBD2. Trimming removed 3 bases from V and 4 bases from J; junction bases left unmatched: 10. The CDR3 sequence is 16 residues long. Germline CDR1 and CDR2: MDHEN and SYDVKM. CDR3 amino acids: CASSFPTSGEGETQYF. The DNA of the CDR3 is TGTGCCAGCAGTTTTCCCACTAGCGGAGAGGGAGAGACCCAGTACTTC. The whole variable domain, filled in from reference TRBV28 and TRBJ2-5, reads DVKVTQSSRYLVKRTGEKVFLECVQDMDHENMFWYRQDPGLGLRLIYFSYDVKMKEKGDIPEGYSVSREKKERFSLILESASTNQTSMYLCASSFPTSGEGETQYFGPGTRLLVL.

The chain links TRBV7-9 to TRBJ2-5; D remains ambiguous. The germline gives CDR1 SEHNR, CDR2 FQNEAQ (reference sequence). This CDR3 is 14 amino acids long. The V end lost 5 bases, the J end lost 5 bases, and 15 bases lay between the germline ends. The CDR3 region is CASSSRLGRETQYF. CDR3 bases: TGTGCCAGCAGCAGCAGACTCGGGCGGGAGACCCAGTACTTC.

This clone showed up just once. The chain joins TRBV11-2 to TRBJ2-7, with no clear D. Germline V gene lookup returns CDR1 SGHAT and CDR2 FQNNGV. The CDR3 is 15 residues long. V dropped 2 bases and J dropped 4 bases, with 15 bases sitting between them. The CDR3 DNA follows: TGTGCCAGCAGCTTAAATCCACCTCCCCTATACGAGCAGTACTTC. Translating gives CASSLNPPPLYEQYF.

V is TRBV11-2 and J is TRBJ2-7; no reliable D call. The V gene lost 0 bases and the J gene lost 12 bases, with 21 bases spanning the gap. Germline V gene lookup returns CDR1 SGHAT and CDR2 FQNNGV. This CDR3 spans 15 amino acids. In DNA form, the CDR3 reads TGTGCCAGCAGCTTAGATTACTTAGGCCCCTCGTTTCGGTACTTC. It specifies CASSLDYLGPSFRYF.

CDR3 coding DNA: TGCGCCAGCAGTGAGGACAGGGAAATAGACGAGCAGTACTTC. This sequence encodes CASSEDREIDEQYF. The chain joins TRBV10-1 to TRBJ2-7; 7 nucleotides agree with TRBD1. The ends lost 2 bases at V and 5 bases at J; junction bases unmatched: 6. CDR1 is WNHNN, CDR2 SYGVQD, per germline (reference sequence). The CDR3 is 14 residues long.

CDR3 residues: CASSSPSRGRTDTQYF. CDR3 sequence (DNA): TGTGCCAGCAGCTCACCTTCCCGGGGGAGGACAGATACGCAGTATTTT. This chain joins TRBV7-6 and TRBJ2-3; D is possibly TRBD2 (6 bases). The CDR3 consists of 16 residues. Trimming stripped 4 bases from V and 3 bases from J, with 17 bases between. Germline V gene sequence: CDR1 SGHVS, CDR2 FNYEAQ.

The rearrangement links TRBV7-6 to TRBJ2-7; the D gene could be TRBD1 or TRBD2 (6 bases each). V was pared by 5 bases and J by 9 bases, with 23 bases between. CDR1 is SGHVS and CDR2 is FNYEAQ in the germline V gene. The CDR3 runs to 15 residues. This CDR3 reads CASSLQGSGGAGQYF. DNA for the CDR3: TGTGCCAGCAGCCTGCAGGGGAGTGGAGGGGCCGGGCAGTACTTC.

This clone showed up just once. V and J are TRBV30 and TRBJ1-2; D is unresolved. The V and J ends lost 2 bases and 10 bases respectively, with 11 bases between them. CDR1 and CDR2 from the germline V gene are GTSNPN and SVGIG (reference sequence). This CDR3 region has 11 residues. CDR3 nucleotide sequence: TGTGCCTGGAGTTTTGGACGGGTCTACACCTTC. Translated: CAWSFGRVYTF.

The chain recombines TRBV7-9 with TRBJ1-5; TRBD1 matches 7 bases. CDR3 size: 14 residues. Germline V gene lookup returns CDR1 SEHNR and CDR2 FQNEAQ (reference sequence). The junction had 4 bases not matched to a gene; V was cut back by 3 bases and J by 5 bases. The CDR3 DNA is TGTGCCAGCAGCTTTGTTGGGACAGATCAGCCCCAGCATTTT. Residues: CASSFVGTDQPQHF.

This rearrangement joins TRBV28 to TRBJ2-7, with a possible D match to TRBD1 (5 bases). The germline gives CDR1 MDHEN, CDR2 SYDVKM. Trimming took off 3 bases at V and 1 base at J, with 7 bases between the two ends. CDR3 size: 13 residues. The DNA for the CDR3 is TGTGCCAGCAGTTTTGGACATTCCTACGAGCAGTACTTC. Its translation: CASSFGHSYEQYF.